This TCR beta chain was identified during a study of T cell changes during pregnancy in multiple sclerosis. Sequencing was performed with immunoSEQ multiplex PCR; in TCRdb, only in-frame clones are kept and a portion is missing. The data show around 57,000 clones, with just under 90% seen just once and around 0.85% held by the top ten. Germline V CDR1 and CDR2: LNHDA, SQIVND (reference sequence). With 3 bases removed from V and 8 bases from J, the gap between germline ends came to 16 bases. The CDR3 is made up of 14 amino acids. This clone was observed once. The TCR sequence derives from a female donor in good health, enrolled as a control in a pregnancy study. Sequencing used peripheral blood, obtained in the first trimester of pregnancy. The chain joins TRBV19 to TRBJ1-2; D may be TRBD1 (5 bases). The CDR3 loop is CASSIKGRMGGYTF. The DNA for the CDR3 is TGTGCCAGTAGTATTAAGGGGCGAATGGGAGGCTACACCTTC.